One sample yielded the 19 T cell receptor beta chains listed below, sequenced in a study of T cell repertoires in cytomegalovirus infection. TCRdb reprocessed the reads with MiXCR, giving one entry per CDR3 protein. The sample records approximately 630,000 distinct CDR3 sequences, approximately 24% being singletons. The specimen was CD8+ T cells from PBMCs. Every receptor here comes from a human donor in good health (CMV status not recorded). Some clones in this sample may be carry-over from other donors' samples.

This clonotype occurred many times. V gene TRBV29-1 combines with J gene TRBJ2-5; TRBD1 agrees at 10 bases. V lost 6 bases, J lost 7 bases, and 11 bases stayed unmatched. Germline values: CDR1 SQVTM, CDR2 ANQGSEA. This CDR3 region has 14 residues. The CDR3 DNA follows: TGCAGCGTAGTTTGGCCGGGACAGGGGTGGACCCAGTACTTC. It is translated as CSVVWPGQGWTQYF. The entire variable domain, with the rest obtained from reference TRBV29-1 and TRBJ2-5, is as follows: SAVISQKPSRDICQRGTSLTIQCQVDSQVTMMFWYRQQPGQSLTLIATANQGSEATYESGFVIDKFPISRPNLTFSTLTVSNMSPEDSSIYLCSVVWPGQGWTQYFGPGTRLLVL.

This clonotype was detected a few times. This chain links TRBV15 with TRBJ1-5; D not certain. The CDR3 is made up of 15 amino acids. Per germline, CDR1 LNHNV and CDR2 YYDKDF (reference sequence). Deletions cut 5 bases from V and 0 bases from J, with 11 bases between. The DNA of the CDR3 is TGTGCCACCAGCCTGGGGAGGACTAGCAATCAGCCCCAGCATTTT. Its protein product is CATSLGRTSNQPQHF.

At least ten counts were recorded for this clonotype. V is TRBV5-4 and J is TRBJ2-2; 8 bases agree with TRBD2. Germline-derived CDR1 and CDR2 are SGHNT and YYREEE (reference sequence). The CDR3 is 16 residues long. V trimming: 3 bases; J trimming: 2 bases; junction bases outside the gene matches: 6. The CDR3 reads CASSSRLATNTGELFF. The CDR3 nucleotides are TGTGCCAGCAGCTCTAGACTAGCGACTAACACCGGGGAGCTGTTTTTT.

This rearrangement joins TRBV6-2 or TRBV6-3 to TRBJ1-2; D perhaps matches TRBD1 (5 bases). This CDR3 comprises 12 residues. Germline values: CDR1 MNHEY, CDR2 SVGEGT. V lost 10 bases to trimming and J lost 0 bases, with 9 bases between them. As DNA, the CDR3 is TGTGCCACCTACAGGTCTAACTATGGCTACACCTTC. It encodes CATYRSNYGYTF.

The chain employs TRBV7-4 and TRBJ2-1; D perhaps matches TRBD1 (7 bases). V was clipped by 5 bases and J by 7 bases, with 30 bases between them. This CDR3 has 19 residues. Germline CDR1 is SGHVT and CDR2 is SQSDAQ. For the CDR3, the DNA is TGTGCCAGCAGCCCTGACAGGGTTCGAACCATCATCGCGGGAAATGAGCAGTTCTTC. Translating it yields CASSPDRVRTIIAGNEQFF.

This clonotype was seen a few times. J is TRBJ2-2 and V is TRBV27, with D hard to call. Germline V lookup: CDR1 MNHEY, CDR2 SMNVEV (reference sequence). The V end was cut by 5 bases, the J end by 4 bases, with 11 bases between. CDR3 length: 14 amino acids. CDR3 loop: CASSHGPSTGELFF. In nucleotides, the CDR3 is TGTGCCAGCAGTCACGGACCGAGCACCGGGGAGCTGTTTTTT.

This clonotype was seen more than once but under ten times. In nucleotides, the CDR3 is TGTGCCAGCAGCTTGATGACAGGAACCTACGAGCAGTACGTC. Translation: CASSLMTGTYEQYV. The J gene is TRBJ2-7, the V gene TRBV5-6, with D possibly being TRBD1 (6 bases). The germline V gene has CDR1 SGHDT and CDR2 YYEEEE. V was clipped by 1 base and J by 2 bases, with 10 bases between them. The CDR3 runs to 14 residues.

In the case of this clonotype: This may arise from a read error, as a much more abundant clone is one base away. The rearrangement links TRBV7-4 to TRBJ2-6; D might be TRBD1 (5 bases). The CDR3 totals 16 residues. V dropped 5 bases and J dropped 2 bases, with 13 bases sitting between them. Germline V gene sequence: CDR1 SGHVT, CDR2 SQSDAQ. DNA for the CDR3: TGTGCCAGCAGCGACGCAGGGTCAACTGGGGCCAACGTCCTGACTTTC. As protein: CASSDAGSTGANVLTF.

V is TRBV12-3 or TRBV12-4 and J is TRBJ1-5; 7 nucleotides align to TRBD1. The CDR3 extends over 16 amino acids. Germline trimming cut 3 bases from V and 0 bases from J; bases unmatched to any gene: 5. The chain's CDR3 is CASSFGTEISNQPQHF. DNA of the CDR3: TGTGCCAGCAGTTTCGGGACAGAGATTAGCAATCAGCCCCAGCATTTT.

CDR3 sequence: CAIRGEGTGRQETQYF. The CDR3 DNA is TGTGCCATCAGGGGAGAAGGGACAGGCCGTCAAGAGACCCAGTACTTC. J is TRBJ2-5 and V is TRBV10-3, with TRBD1 identical over 8 bases. CDR3 size: 16 residues. The V gene end was trimmed by 6 bases and the J gene end by 2 bases; junction bases not matched to a gene: 11. The germline gives CDR1 ENHRY, CDR2 SYGVKD.

This clonotype was observed a few times. The genes are TRBV7-9 and TRBJ1-2; D is perhaps TRBD1 (5 bases). The CDR3 contains 17 residues. Germline CDR1 SEHNR, CDR2 FQNEAQ (reference sequence). Trimming removed 0 bases at V and 3 bases at J, with 17 bases between. In DNA, the CDR3 is TGTGCCAGCAGCTTAGCTGGGAGGGGTGGGACCTACTATGGCTACACCTTC. Translating gives CASSLAGRGGTYYGYTF.

This clonotype appeared many times. The chain couples TRBV7-9 to TRBJ2-1; TRBD2 aligns across 8 bases. The germline V gene encodes CDR1 SEHNR and CDR2 FQNEAQ (reference sequence). V lost 2 bases, J lost 1 base, and 4 bases stayed unmatched. This CDR3 is 16 amino acids long. CDR3 in amino acids: CASSLRAGASYNEQFF. CDR3 DNA sequence: TGTGCCAGCAGCTTAAGAGCGGGGGCTTCCTACAATGAGCAGTTCTTC. Full variable domain (rest looked up from reference TRBV7-9 and TRBJ2-1): DTGVSQNPRHKITKRGQNVTFRCDPISEHNRLYWYRQTLGQGPEFLTYFQNEAQLEKSRLLSDRFSAERPKGSFSTLEIQRTEQGDSAMYLCASSLRAGASYNEQFFGPGTRLTVL.

With regard to this clonotype: At one boundary the junction diverges from the germline segment, which might be a read error. The chain links TRBV2 to TRBJ1-5, with D possibly being TRBD1 (5 bases). Germline V gene lookup returns CDR1 SNHLY and CDR2 FYNNEI. The CDR3 has 13 amino acids. The CDR3 bases are TGTGCCAGCAGTGAAGGGGGTAATGGGGCCCGGTATTTT. It encodes CASSEGGNGARYF.

The chain carries TRBV23-1 and TRBJ1-6; a possible D gene is TRBD1 (6 bases). TRBV23-1 belongs to the ORF category, with a function that is uncertain. CDR3 length equals 16 residues. V was trimmed by 0 bases and J by 8 bases, leaving 14 bases between them. The CDR3 nucleotides read TGCGCCAGCAGTCAATCAAGGACAGCCTGTTATTCACCCCTCCACTTT. Translation gives CASSQSRTACYSPLHF.

The chain employs TRBV29-1 and TRBJ1-2; D gene unclear. The germline CDR1 and CDR2 sequences are SQVTM and ANQGSEA. V was clipped by 4 bases and J by 4 bases, with 10 bases between them. The CDR3 is made up of 12 amino acids. Written as DNA, the CDR3 is TGCAGCGTTGTGTCGACACTCTATGGCTACACCTTC. Its protein product is CSVVSTLYGYTF.

As concerns this clonotype: A clone one base away is much larger, so this may be a read error. This rearrangement joins TRBV6-5 to TRBJ2-1; 7 positions agree with TRBD2. The V gene's germline CDR1 is MNHEY and CDR2 SVGAGI. The V gene end was trimmed by 7 bases and the J gene end by 4 bases; junction bases not matched to a gene: 10. CDR3 length equals 15 residues. The CDR3 loop is CASNIVGGLYNEQFF. CDR3 nucleotides: TGTGCCAGCAATATAGTGGGGGGGTTATACAATGAGCAGTTCTTC.

This clonotype occurred a few times. This chain uses TRBV7-3 with TRBJ2-2, with TRBD1 as a possible D gene (5 bases). The CDR3 extends over 14 amino acids. V was trimmed by 1 base and J by 6 bases, leaving 9 bases between them. From germline, CDR1 is SGHTA and CDR2 FQGTGA. The CDR3 nucleotides read TGTGCCAGCAGCTTAAGTTTAGGGGCCGGGGAGCTGTTTTTT. It yields the protein CASSLSLGAGELFF.

This clonotype has just a few counts. This chain's CDR3 is CASSPGQQAEQYF. Written as DNA, the CDR3 is TGTGCCAGCAGCCCGGGACAGCAAGCCGAGCAGTACTTC. This chain joins TRBV14 and TRBJ2-7, with 7 bases identical to TRBD1. CDR1 is SGHDN and CDR2 is FVKESK in the germline V gene. This CDR3 region has 13 residues. V was pared by 4 bases and J by 6 bases, with 6 bases of the junction left unmatched.

A remark on this clonotype: This may be a read error: a much more frequent sequence differs by one nucleotide. This chain uses TRBV7-8 with TRBJ1-4; 11 bases are shared with TRBD1. This CDR3 region has 13 residues. Germline lookup yields CDR1 SGHVS and CDR2 FQNEAQ. The DNA for the CDR3 is TGTACCAGCAGACGGACAGGGGGCAGGAAACTGTTTTTT. Residues: CTSRRTGGRKLFF.